This T cell receptor (beta chain) was recorded in a study of breast tumors, draining lymph nodes, adjacent tissues. General observations from the study: Tumor repertoires ranked between lymph nodes and nontumor tissue in diversity, with V and J gene preferences. The lymph node origin of tumor T cells was framed as consistent with a hypothesis, not demonstrated.

A word on this clonotype: The antigen is undetermined. A read error may be the cause here, since a much bigger clone is one base away.

Axillary draining lymph nodes of breast cancer patients supplied the node samples. The CDR3 is 15 amino acids. The V gene's germline CDR1 is SGHDT and CDR2 YYEEEE. TCRdb re-derived calls from the multiplex PCR reads in MiXCR, one entry per CDR3 protein. The table lists roughly 120,000 distinct CDR3 sequences, about 20% of them singletons. The chain has TRBV5-6 and TRBJ1-5; D uncertain. Source material: axillary lymph node tissue. This receptor was obtained from a female donor with breast cancer. Some clones in this sample may be carry-over from other donors' samples. The CDR3 is CASGLERGVGEPQHF. CDR3 nucleotide sequence: TGTGCCAGCGGCTTAGAACGCGGGGTAGGAGAACCCCAGCATTTT.